The 23 T cell receptor beta chains below were found in one sample sequenced in a study of cytomegalovirus exposure and HLA in healthy donors. With 60 Vbeta and 13 Jbeta primers, the PCR was carried out. Clones were sequenced by immunoSEQ multiplex PCR, and TCRdb holds only the in-frame ones, with some missing. The sample includes around 35,000 clones, roughly four fifths of them seen just once. The sequenced sample was PBMCs. Receptors were obtained from a woman aged 40-49 years in good health and CMV-seronegative.

The chain links TRBV18 to TRBJ1-1; D is undetermined. The CDR3 runs 16 residues. V was clipped by 3 bases and J by 1 base, with 15 bases between them. Germline CDR1 reads KGHSH; CDR2 reads LQKENI. The CDR3 sequence: CASSPRQSEGNTEAFF. The DNA for the CDR3 is TGTGCCAGCTCACCGCGGCAGTCCGAGGGGAACACTGAAGCTTTCTTT.

This chain uses TRBV25-1 with TRBJ1-6; no clear D gene. This CDR3 contains 15 residues. Trimming stripped 3 bases from V and 7 bases from J, with 13 bases between. The V gene's germline CDR1 is MGHDK and CDR2 SYGVNS. This CDR3 reads CASSEGLTRNSPLHF. CDR3 DNA sequence: TGTGCCAGCAGTGAGGGTCTTACGCGGAATTCACCCCTCCACTTT. Full variable domain (rest looked up from reference TRBV25-1 and TRBJ1-6): EADIYQTPRYLVIGTGKKITLECSQTMGHDKMYWYQQDPGMELHLIHYSYGVNSTEKGDLSSESTVSRIRTEHFPLTLESARPSHTSQYLCASSEGLTRNSPLHFGNGTRLTVT.

The J gene is TRBJ2-4, the V gene TRBV7-2; D is perhaps TRBD1 (5 bases). Trimming removed 5 bases from V and 8 bases from J, with 19 bases in between. This CDR3 is built from 15 residues. Per germline, CDR1 SGHTA and CDR2 FQGNSA. The chain's CDR3 is CASSPDGRAEDIQYF. CDR3 nucleotides: TGTGCCAGCAGCCCCGACGGCAGGGCGGAAGACATTCAGTACTTC.

The gene calls are TRBV28 and TRBJ1-2, with 7 bases matching TRBD1. The CDR3 is 12 residues long. Unmatched junction bases numbered 7, after V lost 4 bases and J lost 11 bases. Germline loops: CDR1 MDHEN, CDR2 SYDVKM. The CDR3 is CASSSRDSFYTF. The DNA for the CDR3 is TGTGCCAGCAGTTCCCGGGACAGCTTTTACACCTTC.

The V and J genes are TRBV7-9 and TRBJ1-5; 10 positions match TRBD1. Germline trimming cut 2 bases from V and 8 bases from J; bases unmatched to any gene: 6. Germline values: CDR1 SEHNR, CDR2 FQNEAQ (reference sequence). The CDR3 length is 15 residues. The CDR3: CASSLSTGGSEPQHF. The CDR3 DNA is TGTGCCAGCAGCTTATCGACAGGGGGCAGTGAGCCCCAGCATTTT.

CDR3 DNA: TGTGCCAGCAGTGAGGTTCCCATATCAGGTAGCAATCAGCCCCAGCATTTT. Residues: CASSEVPISGSNQPQHF. The chain uses TRBV6-1 and TRBJ1-5; D unclear. CDR3 length equals 17 residues. Germline V gene data show CDR1 as MNHNS and CDR2 as SASEGT. V was clipped by 3 bases and J by 0 bases, with 15 bases between them.

The chain links TRBV4-2 to TRBJ1-5, with no clear D. There are 15 residues in the CDR3. Germline CDR1 and CDR2: LGHNA and YNFKEQ. V dropped 0 bases and J dropped 5 bases, with 11 bases sitting between them. CDR3: CASSQDKVGDQPQHF. The CDR3 DNA reads TGTGCCAGCAGCCAAGATAAGGTCGGAGATCAGCCCCAGCATTTT.

The chain carries TRBV2 and TRBJ2-5; tentative D call: TRBD2 (6 bases). The V gene lost 4 bases and the J gene lost 5 bases, with 17 bases spanning the gap. The CDR3 is made up of 15 amino acids. Germline CDR1 SNHLY, CDR2 FYNNEI. In nucleotides, the CDR3 is TGTGCCAGCAGTGGGGCAAGGGGAGGACGGGAGACCCAGTACTTC. Protein sequence: CASSGARGGRETQYF.

The chain carries TRBV4-3 and TRBJ1-6, with D hard to call. Germline-derived CDR1 and CDR2 are LGHNA and YSLEER. V was shortened by 2 bases and J by 5 bases, with 7 bases between the two germline ends. CDR3 length: 14 amino acids. CDR3 sequence (DNA): TGCGCCAGCAGCCAACAGTATGATAATTCACCCCTCCACTTT. The encoded protein is CASSQQYDNSPLHF.

This clone has a single count. The rearrangement uses TRBV7-9 and TRBJ1-6, with D unclear. From germline, CDR1 is SEHNR and CDR2 FQNEAQ (reference sequence). The CDR3 totals 14 residues. Trimming removed 2 bases from V and 5 bases from J, with 7 bases in between. The CDR3 loop reads CASSLSRDNSPLHF. As DNA, the CDR3 is TGTGCCAGCAGCTTAAGCCGCGATAATTCACCCCTCCACTTT.

For the CDR3, the DNA is TGTGCCAGCAGCCACAGGGGCGGCGAGCAGTACTTC. Translated: CASSHRGGEQYF. The chain links TRBV16 to TRBJ2-7; D may be TRBD1 (6 bases). The CDR3 contains 12 residues. Per germline, CDR1 KGHSY and CDR2 FQNENV. The V gene lost 3 bases and the J gene lost 6 bases, with 9 bases spanning the gap.

This chain uses TRBV2 with TRBJ1-6; a weak D match, TRBD1 (5 bases). V gave up 3 bases and J gave up 7 bases, with 10 bases separating them. The CDR3 loop spans 14 amino acids. Germline V lookup: CDR1 SNHLY, CDR2 FYNNEI. CDR3 DNA sequence: TGTGCCAGCAGTGACCGACAGTTCAATTCACCCCTCCACTTT. Translating it yields CASSDRQFNSPLHF. Using reference TRBV2 and TRBJ1-6 for the parts outside the CDR3, the full variable domain is EPEVTQTPSHQVTQMGQEVILRCVPISNHLYFYWYRQILGQKVEFLVSFYNNEISEKSEIFDDQFSVERPDGSNFTLKIRSTKLEDSAMYFCASSDRQFNSPLHFGNGTRLTVT.

The chain is built from TRBV5-8 and TRBJ1-5; D call uncertain. CDR1 and CDR2 (germline): SGHTS, YDEGEE. This CDR3 has 15 residues. Deletions cut 2 bases from V and 1 base from J, with 10 bases between. The CDR3 DNA reads as TGTGCCAGCAGCTTTATGGGCAGGAGCAATCAGCCCCAGCATTTT. It is translated as CASSFMGRSNQPQHF.

V is TRBV4-1 and J is TRBJ1-3; weak D call: TRBD1 (5 bases). Germline V CDR1 and CDR2: MGHRA, YSYEKL. The V end was cut by 0 bases, the J end by 2 bases, with 8 bases between. The CDR3 extends over 15 amino acids. The CDR3 DNA sequence: TGCGCCAGCAGCCAAGAGTCGACAGCTGGAAACACCATATATTTT. Residues: CASSQESTAGNTIYF.

The genes are TRBV29-1 and TRBJ2-5; 8 bases match TRBD1. The CDR3 contains 14 residues. Trimming took 4 bases from V and 0 from J; bases not matched to a gene: 4. Germline V lookup: CDR1 SQVTM, CDR2 ANQGSEA. CDR3 sequence reads: CSVAGQENQETQYF. For the CDR3, the DNA is TGCAGCGTTGCGGGACAGGAGAACCAAGAGACCCAGTACTTC. Based on the CDR3 plus reference TRBV29-1 and TRBJ2-5, the full variable domain is SAVISQKPSRDICQRGTSLTIQCQVDSQVTMMFWYRQQPGQSLTLIATANQGSEATYESGFVIDKFPISRPNLTFSTLTVSNMSPEDSSIYLCSVAGQENQETQYFGPGTRLLVL.

The chain joins TRBV12-5 to TRBJ2-5; TRBD2 aligns across 7 bases. The CDR3 runs to 19 residues. Germline values: CDR1 LGHNT, CDR2 FRNRAP. After removal of 1 base from V and 2 bases from J, the junction contained 16 bases not matched to a gene. The CDR3 DNA reads TGTGCTAGTGGTTTGGCAACTGGGAGGGCAGGAAGACAACAAGAGACCCAGTACTTC. Amino acid sequence: CASGLATGRAGRQQETQYF. The variable domain in full, with the rest retrieved from reference TRBV12-5 and TRBJ2-5, is DARVTQTPRHKVTEMGQEVTMRCQPILGHNTVFWYRQTMMQGLELLAYFRNRAPLDDSGMPKDRFSAEMPDATLATLKIQPSEPRDSAVYFCASGLATGRAGRQQETQYFGPGTRLLVL.

The chain recombines TRBV4-1 with TRBJ1-1; 7 bases align to TRBD1. This CDR3 has 13 amino acids. J gave up 5 bases and V 0 bases, and 0 bases lay outside the gene matches. Germline values: CDR1 MGHRA, CDR2 YSYEKL. In nucleotides, the CDR3 is TGCGCCAGCAGCCAAGACAGGGGGACTGAAGCTTTCTTT. Its translation is CASSQDRGTEAFF.

V gene TRBV7-9 combines with J gene TRBJ1-1; 8 bases fit TRBD1. CDR3 length equals 14 residues. Germline loops: CDR1 SEHNR, CDR2 FQNEAQ (reference sequence). V dropped 2 bases and J dropped 5; count of bases not matched to a gene: 4. This CDR3 is CASSLQGAETEAFF. The CDR3 nucleotides read TGTGCCAGCAGCTTACAGGGGGCCGAGACTGAAGCTTTCTTT.

As for this clone: Relative to the germline gene, one junction end is altered; a read error may explain this. The chain employs TRBV7-9 and TRBJ1-1; possible D gene TRBD1, 5 bases. The CDR3 is 13 residues long. In germline, CDR1 is SEHNR, CDR2 FQNEAQ (reference sequence). The CDR3 sequence is CASGLGGNTEAFF. CDR3 nucleotides: TGTGCCAGCGGCTTGGGGGGAAACACTGAAGCTTTCTTT. The full variable domain, completed using reference TRBV7-9 and TRBJ1-1, is DTGVSQNPRHKITKRGQNVTFRCDPISEHNRLYWYRQTLGQGPEFLTYFQNEAQLEKSRLLSDRFSAERPKGSFSTLEIQRTEQGDSAMYLCASGLGGNTEAFFGQGTRLTVV.

This clone was picked up one time. The chain carries TRBV2 and TRBJ2-5; maybe TRBD1 (6 bases). V dropped 4 bases and J dropped 5 bases, with 11 bases sitting between them. The germline gives CDR1 SNHLY, CDR2 FYNNEI. This CDR3 has 13 amino acids. CDR3 protein: CASSVGAGETQYF. CDR3 sequence (DNA): TGTGCCAGCAGTGTGGGGGCCGGGGAGACCCAGTACTTC.

This chain connects TRBV7-2 to TRBJ1-4, with 8 bases that match TRBD1. Germline V gene data show CDR1 as SGHTA and CDR2 as FQGNSA. The length of the CDR3 is 16 residues. V shed 5 bases and J 6 bases; nucleotides not matched to a gene: 11. The CDR3 coding sequence is TGTGCCAGCAGCCCTCAATCCGGGACAGGAGATGAAAAACTGTTTTTT. Amino acid sequence: CASSPQSGTGDEKLFF.

The chain joins TRBV4-3 to TRBJ1-2; 11 bases line up with TRBD1. Germline loops: CDR1 LGHNA, CDR2 YSLEER. V trimming: 2 bases; J trimming: 2 bases; junction bases outside the gene matches: 1. The CDR3 extends over 15 amino acids. As DNA, the CDR3 is TGCGCCAGCAGCCAACGGACAGGGGGCAACTATGGCTACACCTTC. It specifies CASSQRTGGNYGYTF.

This clone was seen more than once but under ten times. The chain has TRBV5-6 and TRBJ2-5; 10 positions match TRBD2. Germline V gene data show CDR1 as SGHDT and CDR2 as YYEEEE. The CDR3 runs to 16 residues. With V trimmed by 4 bases and J by 2 bases, 8 bases remained unmatched. CDR3 DNA: TGTGCCAGCAGCCCAAGTCTAGCGGGGGAGCAAGAGACCCAGTACTTC. Protein: CASSPSLAGEQETQYF.